One sample yielded the 4 T cell receptor beta chains listed below, sequenced in a study of blood T cells in healthy people across ages. Through a sample-barcoded 5' primer and a J-beta primer mix, a second PCR was run for roughly 6 to 11 cycles. TCRdb used MiXCR to reprocess the 5' RACE reads, holding one entry per CDR3 protein. The sample includes 1.2 million to 1.5 million distinct CDR3 sequences, approximately 59% of them seen just once. Sequences were obtained from blood. These receptors were collected from a man in his late teens or twenties in good health.

The sample holds many counts of this clonotype. The chain employs TRBV29-1 and TRBJ1-2; 7 bases are shared with TRBD1. The germline V gene encodes CDR1 SQVTM and CDR2 ANQGSEA. The V and J ends lost 7 bases and 8 bases, in that order; junction bases with no gene match: 10. CDR3 length equals 12 residues. This CDR3 is CSDRQGLRGYTF. CDR3 DNA sequence: TGCAGCGACCGACAGGGATTGAGGGGCTACACCTTC. Full variable domain (remainder filled in from reference TRBV29-1 and TRBJ1-2): SAVISQKPSRDICQRGTSLTIQCQVDSQVTMMFWYRQQPGQSLTLIATANQGSEATYESGFVIDKFPISRPNLTFSTLTVSNMSPEDSSIYLCSDRQGLRGYTFGSGTRLTVV.

The V gene is TRBV7-8, the J gene TRBJ2-4; D call uncertain. The germline V gene has CDR1 SGHVS and CDR2 FQNEAQ. V was shortened by 3 bases and J by 13 bases, with 13 bases between the two germline ends. This CDR3 is 12 amino acids long. The CDR3 reads CASSFNVAEQYF. The CDR3 nucleotides read TGTGCCAGCAGCTTCAACGTGGCGGAGCAGTACTTC.

V is TRBV5-1 and J is TRBJ2-5; the D gene is possibly TRBD2 (5 bases). V lost 3 bases, J lost 5 bases, and 14 bases lay in between. This CDR3 has 14 amino acids. From germline, CDR1 is SGHRS and CDR2 YFSETQ. This CDR3 is CASSSTTGSETQYF. The CDR3 nucleotides read TGCGCCAGCAGCTCTACAACGGGAAGCGAGACCCAGTACTTC.

This clonotype was seen once. The genes are TRBV5-1 and TRBJ2-5; D gene ambiguous. This CDR3 contains 14 residues. V was shortened by 0 bases and J by 2 bases, with 8 bases between the two germline ends. Germline V CDR1 and CDR2: SGHRS, YFSETQ. The CDR3 DNA follows: TGCGCCAGCAGCTTGGTTCGCAGACAAGAGACCCAGTACTTC. It specifies CASSLVRRQETQYF.